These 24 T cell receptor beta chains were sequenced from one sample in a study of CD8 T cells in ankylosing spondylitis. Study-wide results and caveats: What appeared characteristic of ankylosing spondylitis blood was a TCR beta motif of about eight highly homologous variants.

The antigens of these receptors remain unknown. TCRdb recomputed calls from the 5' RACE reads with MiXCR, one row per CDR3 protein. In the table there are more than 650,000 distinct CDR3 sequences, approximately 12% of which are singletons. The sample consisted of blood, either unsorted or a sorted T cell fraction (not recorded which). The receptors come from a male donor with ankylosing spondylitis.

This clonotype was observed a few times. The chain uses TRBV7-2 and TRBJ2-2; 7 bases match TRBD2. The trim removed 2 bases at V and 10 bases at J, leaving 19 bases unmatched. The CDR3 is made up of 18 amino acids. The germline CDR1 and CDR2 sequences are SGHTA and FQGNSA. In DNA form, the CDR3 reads TGTGCCAGCAGCTTACGCCCGGGGGGAGTCGGACCCGTATTGGAGCTGTTTTTT. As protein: CASSLRPGGVGPVLELFF.

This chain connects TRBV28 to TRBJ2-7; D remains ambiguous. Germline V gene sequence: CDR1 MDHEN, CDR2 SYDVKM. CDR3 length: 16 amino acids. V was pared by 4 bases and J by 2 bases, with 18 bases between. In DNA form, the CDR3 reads TGTGCCAGCAGTTCCCCATCTATGATAAGCGCCTACGAGCAGTACTTC. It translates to CASSSPSMISAYEQYF.

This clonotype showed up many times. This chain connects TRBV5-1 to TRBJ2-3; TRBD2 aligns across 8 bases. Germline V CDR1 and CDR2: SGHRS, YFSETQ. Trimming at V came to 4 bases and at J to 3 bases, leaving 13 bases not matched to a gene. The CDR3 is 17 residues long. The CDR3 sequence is CASSRSGGRGGTDTQYF. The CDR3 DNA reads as TGCGCCAGCAGCCGAAGCGGGGGTCGCGGAGGGACAGATACGCAGTATTTT.

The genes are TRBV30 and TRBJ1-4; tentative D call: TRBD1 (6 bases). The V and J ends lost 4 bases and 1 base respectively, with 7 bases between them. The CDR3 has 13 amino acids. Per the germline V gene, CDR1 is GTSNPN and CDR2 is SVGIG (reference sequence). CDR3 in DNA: TGTGCCTGGACCAGGGGAACTAATGAAAAACTGTTTTTT. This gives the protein CAWTRGTNEKLFF. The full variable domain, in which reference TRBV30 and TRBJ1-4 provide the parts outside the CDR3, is SQTIHQWPATLVQPVGSPLSLECTVEGTSNPNLYWYRQAAGRGLQLLFYSVGIGQISSEVPQNLSASRPQDRQFILSSKKLLLSDSGFYLCAWTRGTNEKLFFGSGTQLSVL.

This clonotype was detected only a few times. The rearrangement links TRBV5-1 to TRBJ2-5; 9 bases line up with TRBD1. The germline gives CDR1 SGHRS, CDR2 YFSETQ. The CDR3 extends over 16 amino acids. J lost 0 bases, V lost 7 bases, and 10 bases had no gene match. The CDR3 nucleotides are TGCGCCAGCGAAATGAGGGACAGGGCGGACCAAGAGACCCAGTACTTC. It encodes CASEMRDRADQETQYF.

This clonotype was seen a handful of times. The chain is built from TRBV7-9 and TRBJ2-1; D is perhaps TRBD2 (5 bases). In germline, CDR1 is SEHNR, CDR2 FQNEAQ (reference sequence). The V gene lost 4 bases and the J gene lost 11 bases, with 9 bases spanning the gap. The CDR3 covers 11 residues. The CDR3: CASSSGLKQFF. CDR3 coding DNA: TGTGCCAGCAGCTCCGGACTGAAGCAGTTCTTC.

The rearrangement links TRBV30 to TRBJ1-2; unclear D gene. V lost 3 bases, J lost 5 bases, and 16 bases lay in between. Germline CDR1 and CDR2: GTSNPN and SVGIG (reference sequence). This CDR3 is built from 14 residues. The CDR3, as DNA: TGTGCCTGGAGGGCCATGGGAGTGCGGTATGGCTACACCTTC. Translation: CAWRAMGVRYGYTF.

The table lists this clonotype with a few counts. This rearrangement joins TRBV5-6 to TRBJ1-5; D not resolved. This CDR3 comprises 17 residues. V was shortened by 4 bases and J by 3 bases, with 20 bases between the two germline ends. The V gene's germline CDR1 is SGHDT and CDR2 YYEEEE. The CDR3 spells CASSAASRGIPNQPQHF. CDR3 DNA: TGTGCCAGCAGCGCGGCTTCCCGAGGAATACCCAATCAGCCCCAGCATTTT. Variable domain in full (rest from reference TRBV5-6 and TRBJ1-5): DAGVTQSPTHLIKTRGQQVTLRCSPKSGHDTVSWYQQALGQGPQFIFQYYEEEERQRGNFPDRFSGHQFPNYSSELNVNALLLGDSALYLCASSAASRGIPNQPQHFGDGTRLSIL.

CDR3 in DNA: TGTGCCAGCAGCTTAGTTTTTCCAGGGGTGGCTGGAAACACCATATATTTT. As protein: CASSLVFPGVAGNTIYF. The chain links TRBV13 to TRBJ1-3; a possible D gene is TRBD1 (6 bases). CDR1 is PRHDT and CDR2 is FYEKMQ in the germline V gene (reference sequence). V was shortened by 1 base and J by 2 bases, with 15 bases between the two germline ends. The CDR3 contains 17 residues.

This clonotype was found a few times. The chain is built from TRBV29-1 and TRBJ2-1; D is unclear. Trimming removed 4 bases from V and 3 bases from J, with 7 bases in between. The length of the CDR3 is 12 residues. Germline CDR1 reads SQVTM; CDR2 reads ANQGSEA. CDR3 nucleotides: TGCAGCGTTGCACAGCTCTACAATGAGCAGTTCTTC. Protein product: CSVAQLYNEQFF.

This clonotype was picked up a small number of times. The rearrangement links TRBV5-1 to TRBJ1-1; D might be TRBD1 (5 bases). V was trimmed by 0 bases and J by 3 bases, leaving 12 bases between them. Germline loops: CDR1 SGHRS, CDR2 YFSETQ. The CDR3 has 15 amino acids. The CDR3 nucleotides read TGCGCCAGCAGCTTGGGGGCACAGGTAGACACTGAAGCTTTCTTT. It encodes CASSLGAQVDTEAFF.

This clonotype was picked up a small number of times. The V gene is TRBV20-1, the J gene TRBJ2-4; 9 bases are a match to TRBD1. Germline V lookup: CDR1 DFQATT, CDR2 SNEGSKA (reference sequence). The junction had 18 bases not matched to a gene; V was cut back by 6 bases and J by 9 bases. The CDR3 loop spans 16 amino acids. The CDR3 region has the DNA TGCAGTGCCCTGGGACAGGGTTCCATTCGGTGGACCATTCAGTACTTC. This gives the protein CSALGQGSIRWTIQYF.

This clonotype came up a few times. Here the CDR3 DNA reads TGTGCCAGCAGGAGATGGGGACGGGGCTACACCTTC. This gives the protein CASRRWGRGYTF. The chain links TRBV11-2 to TRBJ1-2, with D possibly being TRBD1 (5 bases). CDR1 SGHAT and CDR2 FQNNGV come from the germline V gene. V lost 6 bases and J lost 8, with 13 bases in between. This CDR3 has 12 residues. Looking up the rest from reference TRBV11-2 and TRBJ1-2 gives the full variable domain: EAGVAQSPRYKIIEKRQSVAFWCNPISGHATLYWYQQILGQGPKLLIQFQNNGVVDDSQLPKDRFSAERLKGVDSTLKIQPAKLEDSAVYLCASRRWGRGYTFGSGTRLTVV.

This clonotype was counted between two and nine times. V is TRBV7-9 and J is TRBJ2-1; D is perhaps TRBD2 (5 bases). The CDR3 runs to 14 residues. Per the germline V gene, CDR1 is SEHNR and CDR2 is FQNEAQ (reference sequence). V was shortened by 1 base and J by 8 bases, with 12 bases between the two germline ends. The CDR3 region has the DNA TGTGCCAGCAGCTTAGAGCAGCGGTTCGATGAGCAGTTCTTC. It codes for CASSLEQRFDEQFF.

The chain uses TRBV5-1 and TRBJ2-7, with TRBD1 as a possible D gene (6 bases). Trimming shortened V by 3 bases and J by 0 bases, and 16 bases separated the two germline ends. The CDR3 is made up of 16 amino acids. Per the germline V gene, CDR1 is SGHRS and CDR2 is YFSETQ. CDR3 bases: TGCGCCAGCAGCTGGACCATGGACAGAGTCTCCTACGAGCAGTACTTC. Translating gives CASSWTMDRVSYEQYF. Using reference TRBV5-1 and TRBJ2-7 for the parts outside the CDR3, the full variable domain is KAGVTQTPRYLIKTRGQQVTLSCSPISGHRSVSWYQQTPGQGLQFLFEYFSETQRNKGNFPGRFSGRQFSNSRSEMNVSTLELGDSALYLCASSWTMDRVSYEQYFGPGTRLTVT.

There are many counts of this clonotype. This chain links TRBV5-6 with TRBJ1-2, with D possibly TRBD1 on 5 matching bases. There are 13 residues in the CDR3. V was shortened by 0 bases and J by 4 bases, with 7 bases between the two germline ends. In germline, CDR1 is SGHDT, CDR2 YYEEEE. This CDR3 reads CASSLERGYGYTF. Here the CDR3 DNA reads TGTGCCAGCAGCTTGGAAAGGGGCTATGGCTACACCTTC. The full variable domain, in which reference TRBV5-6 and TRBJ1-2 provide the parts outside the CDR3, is DAGVTQSPTHLIKTRGQQVTLRCSPKSGHDTVSWYQQALGQGPQFIFQYYEEEERQRGNFPDRFSGHQFPNYSSELNVNALLLGDSALYLCASSLERGYGYTFGSGTRLTVV.

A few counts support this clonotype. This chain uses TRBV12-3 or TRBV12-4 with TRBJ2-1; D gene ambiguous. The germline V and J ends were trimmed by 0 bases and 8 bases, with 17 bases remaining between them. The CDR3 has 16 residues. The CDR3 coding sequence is TGTGCCAGCAGTTTAGCGTATAGAGCCTCCGGCGATGAGCAGTTCTTC. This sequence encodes CASSLAYRASGDEQFF.

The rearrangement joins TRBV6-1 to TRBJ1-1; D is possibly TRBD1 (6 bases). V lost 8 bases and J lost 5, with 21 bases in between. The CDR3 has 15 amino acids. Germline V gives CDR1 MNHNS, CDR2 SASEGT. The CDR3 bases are TGTGCCAGCCAGGGGAGTGGGGGCTTCAAAACTGAAGCTTTCTTT. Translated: CASQGSGGFKTEAFF.

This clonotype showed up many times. CDR3 loop: CASSYFATGRTEAFF. CDR3 nucleotide sequence: TGTGCCAGCAGTTACTTCGCGACAGGGCGGACTGAAGCTTTCTTT. The chain combines TRBV6-5 with TRBJ1-1, with 7 bases aligning to TRBD1. In germline, CDR1 is MNHEY, CDR2 SVGAGI. This CDR3 has 15 amino acids. V gave up 1 base and J gave up 5 bases; unmatched junction bases: 7.

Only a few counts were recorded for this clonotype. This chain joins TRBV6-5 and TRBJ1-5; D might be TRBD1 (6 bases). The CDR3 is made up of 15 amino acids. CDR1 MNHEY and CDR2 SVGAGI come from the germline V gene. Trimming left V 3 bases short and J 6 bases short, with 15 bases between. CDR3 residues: CASSYLSGASQPQHF. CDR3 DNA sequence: TGTGCCAGCAGTTATTTATCAGGGGCAAGTCAGCCCCAGCATTTT.

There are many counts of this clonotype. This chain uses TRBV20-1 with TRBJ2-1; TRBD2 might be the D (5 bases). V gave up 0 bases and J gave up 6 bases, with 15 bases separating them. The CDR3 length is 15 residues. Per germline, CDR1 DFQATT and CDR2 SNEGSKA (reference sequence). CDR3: CSARDLRPRGNEQFF. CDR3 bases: TGCAGTGCTAGAGATCTGAGGCCCCGGGGCAATGAGCAGTTCTTC.

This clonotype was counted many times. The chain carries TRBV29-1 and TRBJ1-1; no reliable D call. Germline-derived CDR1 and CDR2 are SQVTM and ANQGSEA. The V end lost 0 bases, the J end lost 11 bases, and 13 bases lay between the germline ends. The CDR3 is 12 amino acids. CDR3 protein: CSVEDGKVGAFF. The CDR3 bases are TGCAGCGTTGAAGATGGAAAGGTTGGGGCTTTCTTT.

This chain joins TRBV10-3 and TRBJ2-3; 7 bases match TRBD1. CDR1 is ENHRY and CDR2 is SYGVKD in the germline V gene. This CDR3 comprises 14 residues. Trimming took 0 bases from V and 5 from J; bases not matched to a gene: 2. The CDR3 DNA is TGTGCCATCAGTGAGTCACAGGGGCGAGATACGCAGTATTTT. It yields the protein CAISESQGRDTQYF.

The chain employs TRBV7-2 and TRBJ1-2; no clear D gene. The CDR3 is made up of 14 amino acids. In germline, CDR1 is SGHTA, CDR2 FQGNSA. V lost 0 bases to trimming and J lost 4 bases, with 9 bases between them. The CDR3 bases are TGTGCCAGCAGCTTAGCGTCCCGCGGCTATGGCTACACCTTC. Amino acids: CASSLASRGYGYTF.